One T cell receptor (beta chain) is described in this entry. Its antigen is still unknown. While unrecorded immune exposures were likely, the donors were nominally healthy when sampled. The data are from a study of cytomegalovirus exposure and HLA in healthy donors. Background on the study: Counted in an early data release were 65 million to 100 million unique TCRs from HLA-typed donors.

The PCR employed 60 Vbeta primers together with 13 Jbeta primers. TCRdb's copy holds only in-frame clones and misses some; the assay was immunoSEQ multiplex PCR. Here the sample spans tens of thousands of clones, 72% being singletons. The CDR3 loop spans 12 amino acids. Germline loops: CDR1 SQVTM, CDR2 ANQGSEA. Trimming stripped 2 bases from V and 5 bases from J, with 7 bases between. Findings and limits, study-wide: V- and J-gene trimming in TCR beta was tied to a missense DCLRE1C variant by an analysis performed later. Later examination showed HLA-associated TCR beta chains had greater clonal expansion than equally common others.

The sequence was obtained from a middle-aged woman in good health and CMV-seropositive. The material sequenced was PBMCs. V and J are TRBV29-1 and TRBJ1-5, with a weak D call TRBD1 (5 bases). CDR3 loop: CSVEQGDQPQHF. As DNA, the CDR3 is TGCAGCGTTGAACAGGGCGATCAGCCCCAGCATTTT. The full variable domain, completed using reference TRBV29-1 and TRBJ1-5, is SAVISQKPSRDICQRGTSLTIQCQVDSQVTMMFWYRQQPGQSLTLIATANQGSEATYESGFVIDKFPISRPNLTFSTLTVSNMSPEDSSIYLCSVEQGDQPQHFGDGTRLSIL.